This T cell receptor beta chain derives from a study of a mutant IDH1 vaccine in newly diagnosed glioma. This clone has more than one count but fewer than ten. Its antigen remains unknown. Trimming shortened V by 2 bases and J by 7 bases, and 15 bases separated the two germline ends. The CDR3 is 15 amino acids. CDR1 MDHEN and CDR2 SYDVKM come from the germline V gene. TCRdb's copy holds only in-frame clones and misses some; the assay was immunoSEQ multiplex PCR. The repertoire has 41,000 or so clones, over 70% of them found once; the top ten carry approximately 6.8%. Time point of the sample: week 23, last vaccination. One vaccine dose held 300 ug of mutant IDH1 20-mer peptide and came with topical imiquimod.

This TCR derives from a woman aged 40 to 50 with glioma. Some clones in this sample may be carry-over from other donors' samples. The source was PBMCs, collected from a glioma patient whose treatment included an IDH1 peptide vaccine. The rearrangement links TRBV28 to TRBJ1-5; tentative D call: TRBD1 (6 bases). The CDR3 region is CASSLGRDKSQPQHF. The CDR3 coding sequence is TGTGCCAGCAGTTTAGGGAGGGACAAATCACAGCCCCAGCATTTT. Full variable domain (missing parts from reference TRBV28 and TRBJ1-5): DVKVTQSSRYLVKRTGEKVFLECVQDMDHENMFWYRQDPGLGLRLIYFSYDVKMKEKGDIPEGYSVSREKKERFSLILESASTNQTSMYLCASSLGRDKSQPQHFGDGTRLSIL.